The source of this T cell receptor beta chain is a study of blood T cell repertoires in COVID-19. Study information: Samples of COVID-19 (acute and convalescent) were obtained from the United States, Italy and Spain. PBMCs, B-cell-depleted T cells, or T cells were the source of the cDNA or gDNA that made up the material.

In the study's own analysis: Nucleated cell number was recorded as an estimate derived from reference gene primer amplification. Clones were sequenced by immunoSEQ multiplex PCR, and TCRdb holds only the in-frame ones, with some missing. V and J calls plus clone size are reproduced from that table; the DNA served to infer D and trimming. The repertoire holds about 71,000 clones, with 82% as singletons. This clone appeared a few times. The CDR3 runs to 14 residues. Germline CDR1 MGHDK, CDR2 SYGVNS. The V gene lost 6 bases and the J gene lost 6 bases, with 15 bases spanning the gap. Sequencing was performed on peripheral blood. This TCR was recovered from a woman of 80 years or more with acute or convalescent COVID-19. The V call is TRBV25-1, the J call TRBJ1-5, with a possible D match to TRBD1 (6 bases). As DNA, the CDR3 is TGTGCCAGCAGAGGTGCAGGGGATGGTCAGCCCCAGCATTTT. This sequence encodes CASRGAGDGQPQHF.